The rows below give T cell receptor beta chains drawn from one sample of a study of blood T cell repertoires in COVID-19. Assay used: immunoSEQ multiplex PCR; TCRdb lists only in-frame clones, some missing. The table shows approximately 250,000 clones, with around 83% occurring only once. The sequencing input was peripheral blood. The receptors stem from a woman between 40 and 50 years old who had recovered from COVID-19. Both conserved end residues are part of each CDR3. Fields, in order: J gene, D gene, clone size, V gene, CDR3 DNA, CDR3 protein. D genes are given only for firm matches. Not all rows give a size; the values are once, few, many and, for expanded clones, a class.

TRBJ1-6 | TRBD1 | once | TRBV10-3 | TGTGCCATCAGCGAGGGACAGATTTCACCCCTCCACTTT | CAISEGQISPLHF
TRBJ1-2 | - | - | TRBV2 | TGTGCCAGCAGGGACAGCCCTAACTATGGCTACACCTTC | CASRDSPNYGYTF
TRBJ1-6 | - | once | TRBV6-5 | TGTGCCAGCAGTTATGAGGCAGGGGCAAGGGCACCCCTCCACTTT | CASSYEAGARAPLHF
TRBJ1-2 | - | - | TRBV5-6 | TGTGCCAGCAGCCGTCAGGGGGGCTACACCTTC | CASSRQGGYTF
TRBJ1-2 | TRBD1 | - | TRBV19 | TGTGCCAGTAGTATAACGGACAGGGGGGTGGAAGGCTACACCTTC | CASSITDRGVEGYTF
TRBJ1-2 | TRBD1 | - | TRBV5-8 | TGTGCCAGCAGTCCCGACAGGGGCTATGGCTACACCTTC | CASSPDRGYGYTF
TRBJ1-1 | - | - | TRBV6-6 | TGTGCCAGCAGTTACTTCGGACAGAACACTGAAGCTTTCTTT | CASSYFGQNTEAFF
TRBJ1-6 | - | - | TRBV19 | TGTGCCAGTAGTGAAACAGGGTTACCCCTCCACTTT | CASSETGLPLHF
TRBJ2-2 | TRBD2 | - | TRBV18 | TGTGCCAGCTTTCGGACTAGCGACAAGGAGCTGTTTTTT | CASFRTSDKELFF
TRBJ2-3 | TRBD2 | - | TRBV6-6 | TGTGCCAGCAGTCCCAACCCCGGGGGGGTCGGGGCAGATACGCAGTATTTT | CASSPNPGGVGADTQYF
TRBJ1-2 | - | - | TRBV13 | TGTGCCAGCAGCTTAGAGTACAGGGAGTATGGCTACACCTTC | CASSLEYREYGYTF
TRBJ2-7 | - | few | TRBV5-6 | TGTGCCAGCAGCTTGGGGCAGAACTACGAGCAGTACTTC | CASSLGQNYEQYF
TRBJ1-5 | - | - | TRBV30 | TGTGCCTGGAGTCGAGGGGAGGTTCAGCCCCAGCATTTT | CAWSRGEVQPQHF
TRBJ1-6 | - | - | TRBV7-2 | TGTGCCAGCAGGTCTATGGGGGGGTTGTCACCCCTCCACTTT | CASRSMGGLSPLHF
TRBJ2-7 | TRBD2 | - | TRBV2 | TGTGCCAGCAGTTCCCCGACTAGCGGGGGGGCCGTAGCCTACGAGCAGTACTTC | CASSSPTSGGAVAYEQYF
TRBJ1-6 | TRBD1 | few | TRBV4-1 | TGCGCCAGCAGCTCGGACAGGCTCTCCCCTAATTCACCCCTCCACTTT | CASSSDRLSPNSPLHF
TRBJ2-3 | - | few | TRBV5-4 | TGTGCCAGCAGCTTCCTAGCTGTCCCCCCAGATACGCAGTATTTT | CASSFLAVPPDTQYF
TRBJ2-3 | - | - | TRBV6-1 | TGTGCCAGCAGGGGGGGGGCACGAGATACGCAGTATTTT | CASRGGARDTQYF
TRBJ2-4 | - | - | TRBV7-2 | TGTGCCAGCAGCGCCGGCGGGATAGCGACACCCAAAAACATTCAGTACTTC | CASSAGGIATPKNIQYF
TRBJ1-6 | TRBD1 | - | TRBV30 | TGTGCCTGTCGACAGGGTTGGAATTCACCCCTCCACTTT | CACRQGWNSPLHF
TRBJ2-2 | TRBD1 | - | TRBV3-1/TRBV3-2 | TGTGCCAGCACCCGGACAGGGTACACCGGGGAGCTGTTTTTT | CASTRTGYTGELFF
TRBJ1-4 | - | - | TRBV5-1 | TGCGCCAGCAGCTTGGAACAGGGAATGGAAAAACTGTTTTTT | CASSLEQGMEKLFF
TRBJ2-7 | - | - | TRBV30 | TGTGCCTGGAGTACAAACAGTTTGTCCTACGAGCAGTACTTC | CAWSTNSLSYEQYF
TRBJ1-2 | TRBD1 | - | TRBV6-5 | TGTGCCAGCAGCTGGGACAGGGAGGGGCGTGGCTACACCTTC | CASSWDREGRGYTF
TRBJ1-1 | - | - | TRBV6-2/TRBV6-3 | TGTGCCAGCAGTTACCGGTCCGACACTGAAGCTTTCTTT | CASSYRSDTEAFF
TRBJ2-1 | TRBD1 | - | TRBV29-1 | TGCAGCGTTGAGGTGGGACAGGGGTCCTCGGAGCAGTTCTTC | CSVEVGQGSSEQFF
TRBJ1-2 | - | - | TRBV6-2/TRBV6-3 | TGTGCCAGCAGTGGGACAACCGCGATTGGAGGCTACACCTTC | CASSGTTAIGGYTF
TRBJ1-5 | - | - | TRBV19 | TGTGCCAGTAGTATAGATGGGCAGTCGCTCCAGCCCCAGCATTTT | CASSIDGQSLQPQHF
TRBJ2-3 | - | - | TRBV24-1 | TGTGCCACCAGTGACCCGTCTTCAGCAGATACGCAGTATTTT | CATSDPSSADTQYF
TRBJ1-2 | TRBD1 | once | TRBV28 | TGTGCCAGCAGTTCCCCGGACAGGGTGGGGTATGGCTACACCTTC | CASSSPDRVGYGYTF
TRBJ2-3 | TRBD2 | - | TRBV6-2/TRBV6-3 | TGTGCCAGCAGCCCGGGACTAGCGGGGGGGCTCTCGGGGAGAGATACGCAGTATTTT | CASSPGLAGGLSGRDTQYF
TRBJ2-1 | - | - | TRBV4-3 | TGCGCCAGCAGCCAAGACATTGCGGTTAGGGGCTCCTACAATGAGCAGTTCTTC | CASSQDIAVRGSYNEQFF
TRBJ2-7 | TRBD1 | few | TRBV2 | TGTGCCAGCAGAGGGACAGAGCTCTCCTACGAGCAGTACTTC | CASRGTELSYEQYF
TRBJ2-3 | TRBD2 | - | TRBV12-3/TRBV12-4 | TGTGCCAGCAGATTAGGGAGGGCGGATACGCAGTATTTT | CASRLGRADTQYF
TRBJ1-1 | - | - | TRBV12-3/TRBV12-4 | TGTGCCAGCAGTCTAAGTACTTCCTCTTTCTTT | CASSLSTSSFF
TRBJ2-5 | - | - | TRBV7-2 | TGTGCCAGCAGCCGGTACGAAGAGACCCAGTACTTC | CASSRYEETQYF
TRBJ2-7 | - | - | TRBV9 | TGTGCCAGCAGCCCCACAGGGACGTCGCCCTACGAGCAGTACTTC | CASSPTGTSPYEQYF
TRBJ2-1 | - | - | TRBV6-5 | TGTGCCAGCAATCTTATGAATGAGCAGTTCTTC | CASNLMNEQFF
TRBJ1-4 | TRBD1 | - | TRBV5-1 | TGCGCCAGCAGCAGACAGGGGGATAATGAAAAACTGTTTTTT | CASSRQGDNEKLFF
TRBJ1-6 | TRBD1 | - | TRBV19 | TGTGCCAGTAGAACACAGGGGGTTTTGGATTCACCCCTCCACTTT | CASRTQGVLDSPLHF
TRBJ2-3 | - | - | TRBV13 | TGTGCCAGCAGCTCTTGGACTACAACGCCAGATTGGGGCACAGATACGCAGTATTTT | CASSSWTTTPDWGTDTQYF
TRBJ1-1 | - | - | TRBV27 | TGTGCCAGCAGTCCAACAGGGTGGAACACTGAAGCTTTCTTT | CASSPTGWNTEAFF
TRBJ2-7 | - | - | TRBV12-3/TRBV12-4 | TGTGCCAGCAGTTTATCTTCAGGGCACGAGCAGTACTTC | CASSLSSGHEQYF
TRBJ1-4 | - | once | TRBV20-1 | TGCAGTGCTAGAGTTTTAGAAAAACTGTTTTTT | CSARVLEKLFF
TRBJ1-2 | - | few | TRBV15 | TGTGCCACCAGCAGAGACAGGGTTAACTATGGCTACACCTTC | CATSRDRVNYGYTF
TRBJ1-3 | - | - | TRBV5-8 | TGTGCCAGCAGCTTGGGGCAGGGCCCTACTGGAAACACCATATATTTT | CASSLGQGPTGNTIYF
TRBJ1-5 | TRBD1 | - | TRBV7-8 | TGTGCCAGCAGCTTATTGGACAGGACCAATCAGCCCCAGCATTTT | CASSLLDRTNQPQHF
TRBJ1-2 | TRBD1 | - | TRBV25-1 | TGTGCCAGCAGTGACGACAGGGTGGGTTCAGGCTATGGCTACACCTTC | CASSDDRVGSGYGYTF
TRBJ2-2 | - | - | TRBV25-1 | TGTGCCAGCAGTGGAGATAGAGGCACCGGGGAGCTGTTTTTT | CASSGDRGTGELFF
TRBJ2-7 | - | few | TRBV7-9 | TGTGCCAGCAGCTCGACTTGGTACGAGCAGTACTTC | CASSSTWYEQYF
TRBJ1-3 | - | - | TRBV6-5 | TGTGCCACCTCCGTCGGTTCTGGAAACACCATATATTTT | CATSVGSGNTIYF